One sample yielded the 32 T cell receptor beta chains listed below, sequenced in a study of blood T cells in healthy people across ages (dated by TCRdb to between 2014 and 2016). The method was 5' RACE. The reads were generated on an Illumina HiSeq 2500. The second PCR ran for about 6 to 12 cycles and used a J-beta primer mix along with a sample-barcoded 5' primer. The public reads were quality trimmed at Q25 with fastp and then assembled into clones with MiXCR by TCRdb, keeping productive beta chains. Identical CDR3 protein sequences are pooled into one entry, listed with their most common genes and DNA. The sample table lists some 1.7 million distinct CDR3 sequences, 25% to 30% of them with a count of one. The ten largest clones take up 7.7% of the sample. The sample comprised blood. The origin of the receptors is a woman aged 25 to 39 in good health.

This chain links TRBV28 with TRBJ2-7, with TRBD2 matching over 9 bases. Trimming took 6 bases from V and 2 from J; bases not matched to a gene: 17. CDR1 is MDHEN, CDR2 SYDVKM, per germline. The CDR3 has 18 amino acids. CDR3 in DNA: TGTGCCAGCAGGCCCCTCGGGGCGGGGGGGCACGCAACCTACGAGCAGTACTTC. Translation: CASRPLGAGGHATYEQYF.

The rearrangement uses TRBV28 and TRBJ2-7, with 7 positions matching TRBD1. J gave up 2 bases and V 0 bases, and 4 bases lay outside the gene matches. The CDR3 is 15 amino acids. Germline V gene sequence: CDR1 MDHEN, CDR2 SYDVKM. The CDR3 sequence: CASSLWGTATYEQYF. Written as DNA, the CDR3 is TGTGCCAGCAGTTTATGGGGGACAGCTACCTACGAGCAGTACTTC.

As to this clonotype: The junction differs from germline at one of its ends, possibly a read error. This sequence joins TRBV6-5 and TRBJ1-2, with a tentative D call TRBD1 (5 bases). This CDR3 has 15 amino acids. The germline CDR1 and CDR2 sequences are MNHEY and SVGAGI. The CDR3 region is CASSYNGARGYGYTF. CDR3 sequence (DNA): TGTGCCAGTAGTTATAACGGGGCAAGGGGATATGGCTACACCTTC.

In this sample, this clonotype turned up a few times. V usage is TRBV27 and J usage is TRBJ2-7; 7 bases map to TRBD2. V shed 4 bases, J shed 9 bases, and the junction held 12 bases outside the gene matches. CDR3 length: 14 amino acids. Germline loops: CDR1 MNHEY, CDR2 SMNVEV (reference sequence). The CDR3 sequence is CASSSTGLPSGQYF. In DNA form, the CDR3 reads TGTGCCAGCAGTTCCACGGGGCTTCCTAGCGGGCAGTACTTC.

V gene TRBV6-1 combines with J gene TRBJ2-1, with 7 positions matching TRBD1. V trimming: 6 bases; J trimming: 15 bases; junction bases outside the gene matches: 14. The CDR3 loop spans 13 amino acids. The V gene's germline CDR1 is MNHNS and CDR2 SASEGT. CDR3 sequence (DNA): TGTGCCAGCAGAGCGAGACAGGGCCATACACCGTTCTTC. Amino acids: CASRARQGHTPFF.

The J gene is TRBJ2-7, the V gene TRBV6-1; D gene uncertain. The ends were cut back, 1 base at V and 4 bases at J, with 11 bases in the middle. This CDR3 has 14 amino acids. Germline V CDR1 and CDR2: MNHNS, SASEGT. This chain's CDR3 is CASSEVLARYEQYF. The CDR3 DNA reads TGTGCCAGCAGTGAAGTGCTGGCCCGGTACGAGCAGTACTTC.

The chain has TRBV12-3 or TRBV12-4 and TRBJ1-1; tentatively, D is TRBD1 (5 bases). The CDR3 covers 13 residues. Trimming removed 5 bases from V and 8 bases from J, with 15 bases in between. The CDR3 protein is CASSKMGGEEAFF. DNA for the CDR3: TGTGCCAGCAGTAAGATGGGGGGGGAGGAAGCTTTCTTT.

Ten or more counts support this clonotype. This chain uses TRBV20-1 with TRBJ2-7; TRBD2 agrees at 7 bases. V lost 2 bases to trimming and J lost 3 bases; unmatched junction nucleotides: 10. The CDR3 sequence is 15 residues long. Looked up from germline, CDR1 is DFQATT and CDR2 is SNEGSKA (reference sequence). The CDR3 bases are TGCAGTGCTAGACCTTTTGCGGGGGAGAGCTACGAGCAGTACTTC. Protein: CSARPFAGESYEQYF.

The chain recombines TRBV3-1 with TRBJ1-6; D is uncertain. Trimming removed 4 bases at V and 9 bases at J, with 13 bases between. This CDR3 has 14 residues. Germline CDR1 is LGHDT and CDR2 is YNNKEL (reference sequence). CDR3 in DNA: TGTGCCAGCAGCCGGACCGCCTCGGGTTCACCCCTCCACTTT. Its translation is CASSRTASGSPLHF.

This clonotype was observed a handful of times. The V call is TRBV30, the J call TRBJ2-3; D is possibly TRBD1 (6 bases). CDR3 length: 13 amino acids. Germline CDR1 and CDR2: GTSNPN and SVGIG (reference sequence). V lost 2 bases and J 3 bases, leaving 9 bases between the germline ends. Written as DNA, the CDR3 is TGTGCCTGGAGTAAACAGGGTACAGATACGCAGTATTTT. It is translated as CAWSKQGTDTQYF.

A remark on this clonotype: A read error is possible here, since a much larger clone lies one base away. The chain joins TRBV28 to TRBJ2-5; 7 bases align to TRBD2. Looked up from germline, CDR1 is MDHEN and CDR2 is SYDVKM. The V segment lost 7 bases and the J segment 11 bases; nucleotides outside the gene matches: 19. The CDR3 is 15 residues long. The CDR3 DNA is TGTGCCAGCACTCTGGAGACTAGCCCCTACAATGAGCAGTACTTC. Encoded protein: CASTLETSPYNEQYF. The variable domain in full, completed from reference TRBV28 and TRBJ2-5, reads DVKVTQSSRYLVKRTGEKVFLECVQDMDHENMFWYRQDPGLGLRLIYFSYDVKMKEKGDIPEGYSVSREKKERFSLILESASTNQTSMYLCASTLETSPYNEQYFGPGTRLLVL.

This clonotype was seen repeatedly, ten times or more. J is TRBJ2-7 and V is TRBV6-2 or TRBV6-3; D call uncertain. The CDR3 length is 11 residues. Germline V gives CDR1 MNHEY, CDR2 SVGEGT. The germline V and J ends were trimmed by 7 bases and 2 bases, with 6 bases remaining between them. In nucleotides, the CDR3 is TGTGCCAGCACGAATACCTACGAGCAGTACTTC. Protein product: CASTNTYEQYF.

This clonotype was seen only a few times. V gene TRBV29-1 combines with J gene TRBJ2-1; TRBD1 aligns across 8 bases. CDR1 is SQVTM and CDR2 is ANQGSEA in the germline V gene. The CDR3 has 13 residues. With V trimmed by 7 bases and J by 6 bases, 8 bases remained unmatched. The CDR3 DNA reads as TGCAGCGCAAACCGGGACAGGATCAATGAGCAGTTCTTC. It translates to CSANRDRINEQFF.

This clonotype was seen only a few times. J is TRBJ1-4 and V is TRBV7-6; 11 bases align to TRBD1. Germline lookup yields CDR1 SGHVS and CDR2 FNYEAQ. Trimming took 5 bases from V and 13 from J; bases not matched to a gene: 9. The CDR3 is 14 residues long. CDR3 nucleotides: TGTGCCAGCAGCGTCGGGACAGGGGGGGGAACACTGTTTTTT. Protein sequence: CASSVGTGGGTLFF. The full variable domain, rest sourced from reference TRBV7-6 and TRBJ1-4, is GAGVSQSPRYKVTKRGQDVALRCDPISGHVSLYWYRQALGQGPEFLTYFNYEAQQDKSGLPNDRFSAERPEGSISTLTIQRTEQRDSAMYRCASSVGTGGGTLFFGSGTQLSVL.

The V call is TRBV5-1, the J call TRBJ2-5, with TRBD2 matching 12 bases. TRBJ2-7 explains the end of the DNA better; the J call may be wrong. The CDR3 totals 16 residues. Looked up from germline, CDR1 is SGHRS and CDR2 is YFSETQ. The CDR3 nucleotides read TGCGCCAGCAGCTTGGGACTAGCGGGAGAGACCGACGAGCAGTACTTC. Amino acids: CASSLGLAGETDEQYF.

This clonotype was detected only a few times. V is TRBV12-3 or TRBV12-4 and J is TRBJ2-5, with 7 bases lining up with TRBD2. V lost 3 bases and J lost 7; bases outside the gene matches: 5. There are 13 residues in the CDR3. CDR3 residues: CASSFGQRGTQYF. The CDR3 DNA follows: TGTGCCAGCAGTTTTGGCCAGCGGGGGACCCAGTACTTC.

Only a few counts were recorded for this clonotype. The rearrangement uses TRBV20-1 and TRBJ1-1; 10 bases fit TRBD1. This CDR3 has 12 amino acids. Germline CDR1 reads DFQATT; CDR2 reads SNEGSKA (reference sequence). The V segment lost 3 bases and the J segment 11 bases; nucleotides outside the gene matches: 6. For the CDR3, the DNA is TGCAGTGCTAGGGCGACAGGGGGCACTGCTTTCTTT. Amino acids: CSARATGGTAFF.

The rearrangement links TRBV2 to TRBJ1-5, with D perhaps matching TRBD1 (6 bases). V lost 8 bases and J 2 bases, leaving 19 bases between the germline ends. The CDR3 loop spans 16 amino acids. The V gene's germline CDR1 is SNHLY and CDR2 FYNNEI. Here the CDR3 reads CASGGEGGIGNQPQHF. As DNA, the CDR3 is TGTGCCAGCGGGGGGGAGGGGGGCATCGGCAATCAGCCCCAGCATTTT.

This clonotype occurred a few times. V gene TRBV6-1 combines with J gene TRBJ2-7; no clear D gene. Trimming took off 8 bases at V and 0 bases at J, with 11 bases between the two ends. From germline, CDR1 is MNHNS and CDR2 SASEGT. This CDR3 is 13 amino acids long. The chain's CDR3 is CASEALSSYEQYF. The DNA of the CDR3 is TGTGCCAGCGAGGCACTGAGCTCCTACGAGCAGTACTTC.

This chain connects TRBV20-1 to TRBJ1-6; D gene unclear. V dropped 0 bases and J dropped 10 bases, with 7 bases sitting between them. Germline values: CDR1 DFQATT, CDR2 SNEGSKA (reference sequence). The CDR3 extends over 12 amino acids. The CDR3 nucleotides read TGCAGTGCTAGAGAAGTTTTCTCACCCCTCCACTTT. It codes for CSAREVFSPLHF.

This clonotype was counted between two and nine times. The chain links TRBV7-9 to TRBJ1-6, with D possibly being TRBD1 (5 bases). The CDR3 extends over 15 amino acids. Germline V gene lookup returns CDR1 SEHNR and CDR2 FQNEAQ (reference sequence). The V end lost 6 bases, the J end lost 8 bases, and 17 bases lay between the germline ends. For the CDR3, the DNA is TGTGCCAGCAGTCCTACAGGCTTACCGGATTCACCCCTCCACTTT. This gives the protein CASSPTGLPDSPLHF.

This clonotype was picked up a small number of times. This chain joins TRBV30 and TRBJ1-5; D might be TRBD1 (6 bases). V lost 0 bases to trimming and J lost 4 bases, with 16 bases between them. The CDR3 is 16 residues long. Germline V gene sequence: CDR1 GTSNPN, CDR2 SVGIG (reference sequence). The CDR3 region is CAWSVQGPKRNQPQHF. The CDR3 region has the DNA TGTGCCTGGAGTGTACAGGGCCCCAAGAGGAATCAGCCCCAGCATTTT. Combining the CDR3 with reference TRBV30 and TRBJ1-5 gives the whole variable domain SQTIHQWPATLVQPVGSPLSLECTVEGTSNPNLYWYRQAAGRGLQLLFYSVGIGQISSEVPQNLSASRPQDRQFILSSKKLLLSDSGFYLCAWSVQGPKRNQPQHFGDGTRLSIL.

In its sample, this clonotype was seen a few times. The chain has TRBV20-1 and TRBJ1-5; 7 bases line up with TRBD1. Germline assignment: CDR1 DFQATT and CDR2 SNEGSKA (reference sequence). This CDR3 spans 15 amino acids. The V and J ends lost 4 bases and 3 bases, in that order; junction bases with no gene match: 9. The CDR3 is CSAMTGFTYNQPQHF. CDR3 DNA sequence: TGCAGTGCTATGACAGGGTTCACCTACAATCAGCCCCAGCATTTT.

This chain links TRBV7-2 with TRBJ2-7, with 10 bases matching TRBD2. The CDR3 length is 15 residues. Germline CDR1 and CDR2: SGHTA and FQGNSA. V shed 5 bases and J 4 bases; nucleotides not matched to a gene: 8. The CDR3 reads CASSMGTSVGYEQYF. The CDR3 DNA follows: TGTGCCAGCAGCATGGGGACTAGCGTTGGGTACGAGCAGTACTTC.

This clonotype was seen only a few times. The rearrangement links TRBV6-1 to TRBJ2-7; no firm D call. Germline loops: CDR1 MNHNS, CDR2 SASEGT. The CDR3 spans 13 residues. V lost 6 bases to trimming and J lost 3 bases, with 12 bases between them. The CDR3 region is CASRESIGYEQYF. The CDR3, as DNA: TGTGCCAGCAGGGAAAGCATTGGCTACGAGCAGTACTTC.

This clonotype was seen many times. V and J are TRBV10-3 and TRBJ2-5, with D possibly being TRBD2 (6 bases). This CDR3 contains 15 residues. CDR1 ENHRY and CDR2 SYGVKD come from the germline V gene. V gave up 3 bases and J gave up 2 bases, with 13 bases separating them. In DNA, the CDR3 is TGTGCCATCAGTGATCACGGGGGAGATCAAGAGACCCAGTACTTC. Translation: CAISDHGGDQETQYF.

This clonotype was seen a few times. The J gene is TRBJ2-1, the V gene TRBV5-4; 9 bases line up with TRBD1. This CDR3 spans 16 amino acids. V was pared by 2 bases and J by 1 base, with 4 bases of the junction left unmatched. Germline CDR1 SGHNT, CDR2 YYREEE (reference sequence). CDR3 bases: TGTGCCAGCAGCTTAACACAGGGGGCATCCTACAATGAGCAGTTCTTC. This encodes CASSLTQGASYNEQFF.

This chain joins TRBV20-1 and TRBJ1-2, with D unresolved. This CDR3 is 15 amino acids long. Trimming left V 6 bases short and J 1 base short, with 18 bases between. CDR1 and CDR2 from the germline V gene are DFQATT and SNEGSKA (reference sequence). This CDR3 reads CSANFVQTVNYGYTF. The CDR3 bases are TGCAGTGCCAACTTCGTACAGACGGTTAACTATGGCTACACCTTC.

Many counts were recorded for this clonotype. The genes are TRBV15 and TRBJ1-2, with 9 bases identical to TRBD1. J was trimmed by 7 bases and V by 2 bases; bases with no gene match: 5. The CDR3 spans 14 residues. CDR1 is LNHNV, CDR2 YYDKDF, per germline (reference sequence). Here the CDR3 DNA reads TGTGCCACCAGCAGATCGGGACAGGGAGGTGGCTACACCTTC. Protein sequence: CATSRSGQGGGYTF.

V is TRBV11-2 and J is TRBJ2-5; unclear D gene. Per the germline V gene, CDR1 is SGHAT and CDR2 is FQNNGV. The CDR3 consists of 16 residues. V gave up 1 base and J gave up 4 bases, with 16 bases separating them. The CDR3, as DNA: TGTGCCAGCAGCTTAGGAACGTCCGGCTTGGGAGAGACCCAGTACTTC. Translated: CASSLGTSGLGETQYF.

This clonotype was detected a few times. This chain joins TRBV18 and TRBJ2-4; D remains unclear. This CDR3 contains 18 residues. Germline CDR1 is KGHSH and CDR2 is LQKENI. Trimming shortened V by 2 bases and J by 1 base, and 18 bases separated the two germline ends. The CDR3 nucleotides read TGTGCCAGCTCACCAAGATTAGAACCTAATGGGGCCAAAAACATTCAGTACTTC. Translated: CASSPRLEPNGAKNIQYF.

Only a few counts were recorded for this clonotype. The rearrangement joins TRBV7-6 to TRBJ2-2, with D maybe TRBD2 (6 bases). The V and J ends lost 0 bases and 8 bases respectively, with 10 bases between them. The CDR3 has 14 residues. CDR1 is SGHVS and CDR2 is FNYEAQ in the germline V gene. This CDR3 reads CASSLAPAGGELFF. The DNA for the CDR3 is TGTGCCAGCAGCTTAGCGCCTGCGGGGGGGGAGCTGTTTTTT.